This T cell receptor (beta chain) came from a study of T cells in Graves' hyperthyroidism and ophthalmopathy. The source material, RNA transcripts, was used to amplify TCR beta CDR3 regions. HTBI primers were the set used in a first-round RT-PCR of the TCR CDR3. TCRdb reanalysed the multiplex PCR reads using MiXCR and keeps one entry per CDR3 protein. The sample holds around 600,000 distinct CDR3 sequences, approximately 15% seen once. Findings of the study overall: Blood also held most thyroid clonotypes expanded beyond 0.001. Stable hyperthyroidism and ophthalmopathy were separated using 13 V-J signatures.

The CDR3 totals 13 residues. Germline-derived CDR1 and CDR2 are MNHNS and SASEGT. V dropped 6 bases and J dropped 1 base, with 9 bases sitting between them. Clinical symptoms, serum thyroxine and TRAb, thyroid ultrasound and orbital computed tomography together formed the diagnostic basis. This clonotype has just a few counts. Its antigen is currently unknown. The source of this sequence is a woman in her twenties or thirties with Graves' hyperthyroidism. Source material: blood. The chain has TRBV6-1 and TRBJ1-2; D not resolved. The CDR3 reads CASRPTNNYGYTF. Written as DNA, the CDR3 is TGTGCCAGCAGACCGACAAATAACTATGGCTACACCTTC.